The clone carrying this T cell receptor (beta chain) was recorded once. Its target is not known. TCRdb independently ran MiXCR on the reads; one entry per CDR3 protein. This table has just under 500,000 distinct CDR3 sequences, around 35% appearing once. The sample originates from a study of T cell repertoires in cytomegalovirus infection. The wider study: Selection of CMV epitopes for the study included recently identified HLA-C-restricted and well-studied HLA-B-restricted ones. Through public TCR beta signatures, both CMV infection and matching HLA type were indicated. General study points: The ex vivo response showed dominance by HLA-C-restricted CMV-specific TCR beta clonotypes.

The CDR3 has 15 residues. Germline CDR1 LNHDA, CDR2 SQIVND (reference sequence). V lost 2 bases, J lost 5 bases, and 15 bases lay in between. The sample here was cultured PBMCs, taken from culture after CMV antigen stimulation. This TCR was recovered from a human donor in good health (CMV status not recorded). Some clones in this sample may be carry-over from other donors' samples. This chain links TRBV19 with TRBJ2-5; weak D call: TRBD2 (6 bases). The DNA of the CDR3 is TGTGCCAGTAGTATAATCCACATAAGCGGGGAGACCCAGTACTTC. Translating gives CASSIIHISGETQYF. The variable domain in full, completed from reference TRBV19 and TRBJ2-5, reads DGGITQSPKYLFRKEGQNVTLSCEQNLNHDAMYWYRQDPGQGLRLIYYSQIVNDFQKGDIAEGYSVSREKKESFPLTVTSAQKNPTAFYLCASSIIHISGETQYFGPGTRLLVL.